These T cell receptor beta chains were read from a single sample in a study of cytomegalovirus exposure and HLA in healthy donors. The protocol was immunoSEQ multiplex PCR, while the TCRdb copy is restricted to in-frame clones and leaves out a portion. Of about 120,000 clones in the sample, approximately 65% were seen once. Sequencing used PBMCs. The source of these receptors is a man younger than 35 in good health and CMV-seronegative. CDR3s include the opening cysteine and the closing phenylalanine or tryptophan. The D gene is left open where the match is weak. Clone size is not always given. Where it is, it says once, few, many or a class for expanded clones.

v_gene	len	j_gene	d_gene	abundance	CDR3nt	CDR3aa
TRBV7-2	12	TRBJ2-1	TRBD1	.	TGTGCCAGCAGCTGGGACAGAAATGAGCAGTTCTTC	CASSWDRNEQFF
TRBV10-1	15	TRBJ2-3	.	few	TGCGCCAGCAGTGATGGGGACTTAAGCACAGATACGCAGTATTTT	CASSDGDLSTDTQYF
TRBV7-9	14	TRBJ1-4	.	.	TGTGCCAGCAGCTCCCTTGCGTCTGTCGAAAAACTGTTTTTT	CASSSLASVEKLFF
TRBV5-1	16	TRBJ2-5	.	.	TGCGCCAGCAGCTTGGTTGGGGACTCCCGGCAAGAGACCCAGTACTTC	CASSLVGDSRQETQYF
TRBV5-6	16	TRBJ2-4	.	.	TGTGCCAGCAGCCCTAAGGGGGTGTTAGCCAAAAACATTCAGTACTTC	CASSPKGVLAKNIQYF
TRBV6-1	15	TRBJ2-1	TRBD2	.	TGTGCCAGCACCACCGGGACTAGCGGGAGCTATGAGCAGTTCTTC	CASTTGTSGSYEQFF
TRBV11-2	14	TRBJ2-7	.	.	TGTGCCAGCAGCTCCCTCTCTAGCGACTACGAGCAGTACTTC	CASSSLSSDYEQYF
TRBV18	16	TRBJ2-1	TRBD2	.	TGTGCCAGCTCACCTCGACTAGCGGGAGATTACAATGAGCAGTTCTTC	CASSPRLAGDYNEQFF
TRBV6-5	13	TRBJ2-2	TRBD2	.	TGTGCCAGCAGGCTAGCGGCCCCTGGGGAGCTGTTTTTT	CASRLAAPGELFF
TRBV27	15	TRBJ2-3	TRBD2	.	TGTGCCAGCAGTTTACCAGCGGGGGGAAAAGATACGCAGTATTTT	CASSLPAGGKDTQYF
TRBV6-1	19	TRBJ1-5	TRBD1	few	TGTGCCAGCAGTGCCCCGGGACAGGGTGTGTATGTCGGCAATCAGCCCCAGCATTTT	CASSAPGQGVYVGNQPQHF
TRBV5-1	14	TRBJ2-2	.	.	TGCGCCAGCAGCTTGGAGTGGAGGACCGGGGAGCTGTTTTTT	CASSLEWRTGELFF
TRBV5-1	14	TRBJ1-2	.	.	TGCGCCAGCAGCTTGGACCCAGGGGTAGGCGGCTACACCTTC	CASSLDPGVGGYTF
TRBV5-1	14	TRBJ1-3	.	few	TGCGCCAGCAGCTTGGACATCTCTGGAAACACCATATATTTT	CASSLDISGNTIYF
TRBV7-2	14	TRBJ2-5	.	.	TGTGCCAGCAGCTTAGGGCTAGCCACGGAGACCCAGTACTTC	CASSLGLATETQYF
TRBV18	14	TRBJ1-4	TRBD1	.	TGTGCCAGCTCACCGGACAGGGCGGATGAAAAACTGTTTTTT	CASSPDRADEKLFF
TRBV6-6	13	TRBJ1-4	.	.	TGTGCCAGCAGGAGTCCTCCGGGTGAAAAACTGTTTTTT	CASRSPPGEKLFF